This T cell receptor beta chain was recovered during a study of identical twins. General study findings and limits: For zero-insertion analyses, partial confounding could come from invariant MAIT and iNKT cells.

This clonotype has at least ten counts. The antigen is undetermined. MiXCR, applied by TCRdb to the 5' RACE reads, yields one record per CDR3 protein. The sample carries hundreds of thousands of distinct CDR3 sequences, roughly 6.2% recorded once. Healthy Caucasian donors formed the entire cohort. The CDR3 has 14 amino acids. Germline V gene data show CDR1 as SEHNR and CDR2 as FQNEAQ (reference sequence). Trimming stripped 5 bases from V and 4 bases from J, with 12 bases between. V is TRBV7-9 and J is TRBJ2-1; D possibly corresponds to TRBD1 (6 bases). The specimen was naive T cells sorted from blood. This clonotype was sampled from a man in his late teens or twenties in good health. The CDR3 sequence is CASSHDRKYNEQFF. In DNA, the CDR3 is TGTGCCAGCAGCCATGACAGGAAATACAATGAGCAGTTCTTC. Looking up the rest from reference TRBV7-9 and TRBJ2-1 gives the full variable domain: DTGVSQNPRHKITKRGQNVTFRCDPISEHNRLYWYRQTLGQGPEFLTYFQNEAQLEKSRLLSDRFSAERPKGSFSTLEIQRTEQGDSAMYLCASSHDRKYNEQFFGPGTRLTVL.